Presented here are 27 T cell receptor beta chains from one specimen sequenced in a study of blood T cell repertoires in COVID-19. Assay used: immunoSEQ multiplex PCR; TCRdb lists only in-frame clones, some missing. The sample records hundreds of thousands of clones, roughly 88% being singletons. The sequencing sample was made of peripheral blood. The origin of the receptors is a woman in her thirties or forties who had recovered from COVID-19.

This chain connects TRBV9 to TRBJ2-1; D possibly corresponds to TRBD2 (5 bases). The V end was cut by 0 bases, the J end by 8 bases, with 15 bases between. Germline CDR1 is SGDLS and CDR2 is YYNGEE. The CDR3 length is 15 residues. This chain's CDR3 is CASSVGLASRDEQFF. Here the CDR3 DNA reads TGTGCCAGCAGCGTAGGCCTAGCCTCAAGGGATGAGCAGTTCTTC.

In nucleotides, the CDR3 is TGTGCCAGCAGCTTGTACAAGGGGGCAGATACGCAGTATTTT. It encodes CASSLYKGADTQYF. The chain links TRBV7-2 to TRBJ2-3; D perhaps matches TRBD1 (6 bases). Trimming left V 3 bases short and J 4 bases short, with 11 bases between. The CDR3 has 14 residues. Germline V gives CDR1 SGHTA, CDR2 FQGNSA.

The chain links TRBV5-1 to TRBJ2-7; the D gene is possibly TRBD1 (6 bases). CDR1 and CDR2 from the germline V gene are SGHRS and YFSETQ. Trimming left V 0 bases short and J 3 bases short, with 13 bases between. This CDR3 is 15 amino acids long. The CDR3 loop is CASSLGGRQDYEQYF. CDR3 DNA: TGCGCCAGCAGCTTGGGGGGTCGACAGGACTACGAGCAGTACTTC.

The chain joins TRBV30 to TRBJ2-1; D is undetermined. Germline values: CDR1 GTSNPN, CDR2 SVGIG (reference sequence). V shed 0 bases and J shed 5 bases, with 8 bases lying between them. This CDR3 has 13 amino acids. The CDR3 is CAWSVSLNNEQFF. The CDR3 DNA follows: TGTGCCTGGAGTGTAAGCTTAAACAATGAGCAGTTCTTC.

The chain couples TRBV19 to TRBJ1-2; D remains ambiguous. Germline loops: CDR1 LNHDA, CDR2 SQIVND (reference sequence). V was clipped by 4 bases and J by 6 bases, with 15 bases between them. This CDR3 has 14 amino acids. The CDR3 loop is CASSTTGWSNGYTF. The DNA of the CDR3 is TGTGCCAGTAGTACAACCGGTTGGTCGAATGGCTACACCTTC.

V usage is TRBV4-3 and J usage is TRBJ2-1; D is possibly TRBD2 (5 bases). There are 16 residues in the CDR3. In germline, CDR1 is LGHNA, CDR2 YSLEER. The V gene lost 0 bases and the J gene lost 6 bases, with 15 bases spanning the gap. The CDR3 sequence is CASSQDRRARGNEQFF. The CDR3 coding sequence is TGCGCCAGCAGCCAAGATAGGCGGGCGAGAGGCAATGAGCAGTTCTTC.

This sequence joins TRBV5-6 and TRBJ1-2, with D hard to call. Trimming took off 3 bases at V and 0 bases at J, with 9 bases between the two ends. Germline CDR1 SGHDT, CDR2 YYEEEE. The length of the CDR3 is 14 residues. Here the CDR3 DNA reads TGTGCCAGCAGCTCCGTAACAGCTAACTATGGCTACACCTTC. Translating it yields CASSSVTANYGYTF.

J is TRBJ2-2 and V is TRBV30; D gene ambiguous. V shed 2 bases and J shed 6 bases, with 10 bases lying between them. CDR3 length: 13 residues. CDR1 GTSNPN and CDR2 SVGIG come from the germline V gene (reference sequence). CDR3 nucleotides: TGTGCCTGGAGTAGACTTGGGTCCGGGGAGCTGTTTTTT. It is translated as CAWSRLGSGELFF.

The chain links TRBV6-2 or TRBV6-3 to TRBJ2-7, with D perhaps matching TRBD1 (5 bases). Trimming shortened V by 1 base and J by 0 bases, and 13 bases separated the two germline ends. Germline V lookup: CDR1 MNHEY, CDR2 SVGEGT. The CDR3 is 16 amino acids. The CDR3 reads CASSYWGGGNSYEQYF. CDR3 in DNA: TGTGCCAGCAGTTACTGGGGCGGTGGAAACTCCTACGAGCAGTACTTC.

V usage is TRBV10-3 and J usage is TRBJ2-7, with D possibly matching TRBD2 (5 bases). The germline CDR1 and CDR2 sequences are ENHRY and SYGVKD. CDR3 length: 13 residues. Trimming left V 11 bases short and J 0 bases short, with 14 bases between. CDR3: CAAWEGSSYEQYF. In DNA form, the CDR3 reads TGTGCCGCCTGGGAAGGGAGCTCCTACGAGCAGTACTTC.

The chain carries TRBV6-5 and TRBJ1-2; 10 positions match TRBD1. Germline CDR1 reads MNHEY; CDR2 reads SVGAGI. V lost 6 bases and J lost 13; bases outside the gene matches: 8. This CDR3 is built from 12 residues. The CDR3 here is CASSSGTGVSTF. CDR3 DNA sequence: TGTGCCAGCAGCTCCGGGACAGGGGTTAGCACCTTC.

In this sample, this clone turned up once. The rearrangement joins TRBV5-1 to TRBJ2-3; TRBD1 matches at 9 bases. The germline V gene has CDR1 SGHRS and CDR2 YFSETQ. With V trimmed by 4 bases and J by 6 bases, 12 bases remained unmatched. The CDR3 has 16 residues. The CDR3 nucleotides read TGCGCCAGCAGCCCCCGGACAGGGGAGGGTACCGATACGCAGTATTTT. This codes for CASSPRTGEGTDTQYF. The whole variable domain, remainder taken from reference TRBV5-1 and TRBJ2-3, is KAGVTQTPRYLIKTRGQQVTLSCSPISGHRSVSWYQQTPGQGLQFLFEYFSETQRNKGNFPGRFSGRQFSNSRSEMNVSTLELGDSALYLCASSPRTGEGTDTQYFGPGTRLTVL.

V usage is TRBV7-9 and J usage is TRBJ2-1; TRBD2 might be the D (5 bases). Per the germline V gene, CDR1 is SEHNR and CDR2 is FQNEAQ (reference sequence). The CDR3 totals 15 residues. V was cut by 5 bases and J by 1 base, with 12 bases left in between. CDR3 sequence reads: CASSRDGLSYNEQFF. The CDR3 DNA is TGTGCCAGCAGCCGCGACGGACTTTCCTACAATGAGCAGTTCTTC.

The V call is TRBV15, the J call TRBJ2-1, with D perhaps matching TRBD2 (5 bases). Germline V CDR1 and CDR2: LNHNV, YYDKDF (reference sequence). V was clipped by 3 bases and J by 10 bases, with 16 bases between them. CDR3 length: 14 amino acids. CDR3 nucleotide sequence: TGTGCCACCAGCAGGGTCGCTCTAAGCGGCGAGCAGTTCTTC. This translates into CATSRVALSGEQFF.

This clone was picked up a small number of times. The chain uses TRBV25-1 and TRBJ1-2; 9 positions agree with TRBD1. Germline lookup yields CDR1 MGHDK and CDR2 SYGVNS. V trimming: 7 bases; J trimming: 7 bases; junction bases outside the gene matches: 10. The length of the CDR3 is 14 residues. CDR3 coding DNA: TGTGCCAGCACCTACCCGGGACAGGGAGGTGGCTACACCTTC. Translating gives CASTYPGQGGGYTF.

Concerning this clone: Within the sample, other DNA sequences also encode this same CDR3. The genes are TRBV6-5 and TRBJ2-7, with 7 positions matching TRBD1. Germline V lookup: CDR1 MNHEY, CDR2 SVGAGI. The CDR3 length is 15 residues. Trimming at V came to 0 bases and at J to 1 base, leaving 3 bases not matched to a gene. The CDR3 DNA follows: TGTGCCAGCAGTTACTCGACAGGGTCATCCTACGAGCAGTACTTC. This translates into CASSYSTGSSYEQYF.

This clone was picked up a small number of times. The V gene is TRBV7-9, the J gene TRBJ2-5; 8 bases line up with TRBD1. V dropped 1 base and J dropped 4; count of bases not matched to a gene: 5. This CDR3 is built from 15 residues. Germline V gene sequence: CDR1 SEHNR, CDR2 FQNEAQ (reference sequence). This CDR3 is CASSLGSGGRETQYF. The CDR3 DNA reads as TGTGCCAGCAGCTTAGGATCAGGGGGCCGAGAGACCCAGTACTTC. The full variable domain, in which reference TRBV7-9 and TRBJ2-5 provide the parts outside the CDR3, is DTGVSQNPRHKITKRGQNVTFRCDPISEHNRLYWYRQTLGQGPEFLTYFQNEAQLEKSRLLSDRFSAERPKGSFSTLEIQRTEQGDSAMYLCASSLGSGGRETQYFGPGTRLLVL.

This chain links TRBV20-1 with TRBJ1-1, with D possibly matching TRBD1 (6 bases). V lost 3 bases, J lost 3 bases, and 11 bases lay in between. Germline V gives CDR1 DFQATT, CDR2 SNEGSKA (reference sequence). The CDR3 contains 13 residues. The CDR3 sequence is CSASGQYYTEAFF. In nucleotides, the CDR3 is TGCAGTGCTAGTGGACAGTACTACACTGAAGCTTTCTTT.

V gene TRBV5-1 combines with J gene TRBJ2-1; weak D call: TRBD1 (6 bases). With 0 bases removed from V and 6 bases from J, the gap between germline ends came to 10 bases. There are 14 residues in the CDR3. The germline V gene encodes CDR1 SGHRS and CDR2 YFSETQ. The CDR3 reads CASSLGNRVNEQFF. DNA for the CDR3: TGCGCCAGCAGCTTGGGTAACAGGGTCAATGAGCAGTTCTTC.

In DNA, the CDR3 is TGTGCCAGCAGCTACCTTCCCGGGATCGATGGCTACACCTTC. Its protein product is CASSYLPGIDGYTF. The rearrangement joins TRBV7-3 to TRBJ1-2; no clear D. The CDR3 consists of 14 residues. V lost 4 bases and J lost 6, with 15 bases in between. Germline V CDR1 and CDR2: SGHTA, FQGTGA.

Here the CDR3 DNA reads TGTGCCAGCAGTCCCGGGACAGGGGACCAGCCCCAGCATTTT. Protein product: CASSPGTGDQPQHF. The chain links TRBV2 to TRBJ1-5, with 10 bases aligning to TRBD1. The V gene's germline CDR1 is SNHLY and CDR2 FYNNEI. The CDR3 totals 14 residues. The V gene end was trimmed by 5 bases and the J gene end by 7 bases; junction bases not matched to a gene: 5.

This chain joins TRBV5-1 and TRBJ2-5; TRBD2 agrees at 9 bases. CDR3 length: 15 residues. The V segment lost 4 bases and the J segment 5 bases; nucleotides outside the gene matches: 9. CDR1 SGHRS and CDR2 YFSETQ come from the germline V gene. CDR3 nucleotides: TGCGCCAGCAGCGGAAATAGCGGGAGTGGGGAGACCCAGTACTTC. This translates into CASSGNSGSGETQYF.

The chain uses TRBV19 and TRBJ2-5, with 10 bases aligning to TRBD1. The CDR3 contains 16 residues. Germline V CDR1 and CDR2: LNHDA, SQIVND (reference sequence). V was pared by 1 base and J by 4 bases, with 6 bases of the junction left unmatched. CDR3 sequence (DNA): TGTGCCAGTAGTATAGGGCTTAGACAGGGGGCAGAGACCCAGTACTTC. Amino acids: CASSIGLRQGAETQYF. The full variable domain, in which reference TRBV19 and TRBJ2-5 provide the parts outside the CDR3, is DGGITQSPKYLFRKEGQNVTLSCEQNLNHDAMYWYRQDPGQGLRLIYYSQIVNDFQKGDIAEGYSVSREKKESFPLTVTSAQKNPTAFYLCASSIGLRQGAETQYFGPGTRLLVL.

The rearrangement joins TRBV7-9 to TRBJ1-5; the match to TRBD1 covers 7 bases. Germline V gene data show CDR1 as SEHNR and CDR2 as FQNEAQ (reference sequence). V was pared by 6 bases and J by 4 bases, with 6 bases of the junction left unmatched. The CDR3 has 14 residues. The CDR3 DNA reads TGTGCCAGCAGTTACACAGGGGCTAATCAGCCCCAGCATTTT. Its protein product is CASSYTGANQPQHF.

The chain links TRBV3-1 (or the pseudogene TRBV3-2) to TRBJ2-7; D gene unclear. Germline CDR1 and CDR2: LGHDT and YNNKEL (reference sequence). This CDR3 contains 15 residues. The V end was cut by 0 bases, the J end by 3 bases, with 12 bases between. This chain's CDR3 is CASSQEETPFYEQYF. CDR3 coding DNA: TGTGCCAGCAGCCAAGAAGAGACACCCTTCTACGAGCAGTACTTC.

The CDR3 region is CASSYPSGTGDGYTF. In nucleotides, the CDR3 is TGTGCCAGCAGTTACCCGTCCGGGACAGGGGACGGCTACACCTTC. The chain has TRBV6-2 or TRBV6-3 and TRBJ1-2; 10 positions match TRBD1. The germline CDR1 and CDR2 sequences are MNHEY and SVGEGT. CDR3 length: 15 amino acids. Trimming removed 2 bases from V and 8 bases from J; junction bases left unmatched: 8.

The CDR3 sequence: CASSLLSGSPYEQYF. The CDR3, as DNA: TGCGCCAGCAGCTTGCTGAGCGGGAGCCCCTACGAGCAGTACTTC. J is TRBJ2-7 and V is TRBV5-1; 8 nucleotides match TRBD2. Germline trimming cut 1 base from V and 2 bases from J; bases unmatched to any gene: 5. Germline loops: CDR1 SGHRS, CDR2 YFSETQ. CDR3 size: 15 residues.